The present TCR beta chain was sequenced within a study of PD-1 blockade in classical Hodgkin lymphoma. Trimming cost V 5 bases and J 10 bases, with 9 bases left between them. Per germline, CDR1 MDHEN and CDR2 SYDVKM. This CDR3 is built from 11 residues. Findings of the study overall: A significant rise in TCR diversity by C4D1 was seen for CD4+ but not CD8+ cells.

All trial patients relapsed after autologous stem cell transplantation. Only in-frame clones appear in the TCRdb table, and some are missing; sequencing was by immunoSEQ multiplex PCR. Of 11,000 to 15,000 clones in the sample, 80% to 90% were seen once. About this clone: Its antigen is not identified.

This chain joins TRBV28 and TRBJ2-1; D is possibly TRBD2 (5 bases). The TCR originated in a human donor with classical Hodgkin lymphoma. Sequences were derived from peripheral blood mononuclear cells (PBMCs), sampled at baseline. The CDR3 nucleotides read TGTGCCAGCAGTGGACTCTTAGAGCAGTTCTTC. Protein sequence: CASSGLLEQFF.